The entry below describes one TCR beta chain. Antigen unknown. These data come from a study of cytomegalovirus exposure and HLA in healthy donors. Study findings and constraints: Some V segments, TRBV6-2 and TRBV6-3 among them, were indistinguishable and were therefore excluded.

Primers: 60 Vbeta forward and 13 Jbeta reverse. Assay used: immunoSEQ multiplex PCR; TCRdb lists only in-frame clones, some missing. The data contain around 86,000 clones, over 65% of them singletons. Germline V gene sequence: CDR1 SGHVS, CDR2 FQNEAQ. This CDR3 comprises 16 residues. Deletions cut 3 bases from V and 0 bases from J, with 15 bases between. The chain recombines TRBV7-8 with TRBJ2-7, with TRBD2 as a possible D gene (6 bases). The clonotype comes from a man in his fifties or sixties in good health and CMV-seropositive. Material: PBMCs. CDR3 in amino acids: CASSFDWGRNSYEQYF. Written as DNA, the CDR3 is TGTGCCAGCAGCTTCGATTGGGGGAGGAACTCCTACGAGCAGTACTTC.